This note documents a single TCR beta chain sequence. Its target is not known. This record comes from a study of cytomegalovirus exposure and HLA in healthy donors. Turning to the study itself: A later analysis reported the same platform for the roughly 120 validation repertoires and the roughly 700 first-cohort repertoires.

CDR1 and CDR2 (germline): MRHNA, SNTAGT. The CDR3 contains 15 residues. V was trimmed by 4 bases and J by 5 bases, leaving 15 bases between them. Clones were read by immunoSEQ multiplex PCR, and TCRdb kept only the in-frame ones, dropping some. Of some 110,000 clones in the sample, about 82% were seen once. Whole-study results and caveats: The study put about 180 TCR beta chains on its list as cytomegalovirus-associated. Using the classifier, cytomegalovirus status was reportedly diagnosed with high specificity and sensitivity.

The chain has TRBV6-4 and TRBJ2-1, with D perhaps matching TRBD1 (5 bases). Material: PBMCs. The TCR originated in a man younger than 35 in good health and CMV-seronegative. The CDR3 loop is CASSAWSGNHNEQFF. CDR3 DNA sequence: TGTGCCAGCAGTGCCTGGTCAGGGAACCACAATGAGCAGTTCTTC.